A selection of T cell receptor beta chains follows, all from one sample in a study of blood T cell repertoires in COVID-19. Some clones are missing from TCRdb's copy, which holds only in-frame ones; the method was immunoSEQ multiplex PCR. This sample carries 55,000 to 85,000 clones, roughly 80% of them seen once, and the ten largest clones take 0.83%. Sequencing was done on a sample of peripheral blood. The receptors were gathered from a woman in her seventies with acute or convalescent COVID-19. Each CDR3 is given with its conserved first and last residue. D genes are given only for firm matches. Expanded clones are given a class, and other clones once, few, many or no size at all.

CASSEGLAEGNEQFF	TGTGCCAGCAGCGAGGGACTAGCGGAGGGCAATGAGCAGTTCTTC	15	TRBJ2-1	TRBV7-2	TRBD2	NA
CASSQDEGGDYGYTF	TGCGCCAGCAGCCAAGACGAAGGGGGGGACTATGGCTACACCTTC	15	TRBJ1-2	TRBV4-3	NA	once
CASSPNIAGGQETQYF	TGTGCCAGCTCACCAAACATAGCGGGGGGACAAGAGACCCAGTACTTC	16	TRBJ2-5	TRBV18	TRBD2	NA
CASSAQTGGGEKLFF	TGTGCCAGCAGCGCGCAGACAGGGGGCGGTGAAAAACTGTTTTTT	15	TRBJ1-4	TRBV9	TRBD1	NA
CASSITAGASGRTGELFF	TGTGCCAGTAGTATCACCGCGGGGGCTAGCGGGAGGACTGGGGAGCTGTTTTTT	18	TRBJ2-2	TRBV19	TRBD2	NA
CASSPTSRSDYYGYTF	TGTGCCAGCTCACCCACCTCAAGGTCCGACTACTATGGCTACACCTTC	16	TRBJ1-2	TRBV18	NA	NA
CATGGEGRIDEQFF	TGTGCCACGGGGGGGGAGGGCCGTATCGATGAGCAGTTCTTC	14	TRBJ2-1	TRBV10-3	TRBD2	NA
CASRRDRGSSNQPQHF	TGTGCCAGCAGGAGAGACAGGGGATCGAGCAATCAGCCCCAGCATTTT	16	TRBJ1-5	TRBV2	TRBD1	NA
CASSSGQGAGNTIYF	TGCGCCAGCAGCTCGGGACAGGGAGCTGGAAACACCATATATTTT	15	TRBJ1-3	TRBV5-1	TRBD1	NA
CASSEGQNQPQHF	TGTGCCAGCAGTGAGGGCCAGAATCAGCCCCAGCATTTT	13	TRBJ1-5	TRBV2	NA	once
CASSTSPPGGSTDTQYF	TGTGCCAGCAGCACAAGCCCCCCCGGGGGATCCACAGATACGCAGTATTTT	17	TRBJ2-3	TRBV7-2	NA	NA
CASSPLQGLGTEAFF	TGTGCCAGCTCACCACTACAGGGGTTGGGGACTGAAGCTTTCTTT	15	TRBJ1-1	TRBV18	TRBD1	few
CASTNRQDYEGSPLHF	TGTGCCAGCACCAATAGGCAGGATTACGAGGGATCACCCCTCCACTTT	16	TRBJ1-6	TRBV7-9	NA	NA
CASSWLVHNEQFF	TGTGCCAGCAGCTGGCTTGTCCACAATGAGCAGTTCTTC	13	TRBJ2-1	TRBV7-2	NA	NA
CASSEWRRGEETQYF	TGTGCCAGCAGTGAATGGAGGAGAGGAGAAGAGACCCAGTACTTC	15	TRBJ2-5	TRBV2	NA	NA
CASSKEPTMNTEAFF	TGCGCCAGCAGTAAAGAGCCGACTATGAACACTGAAGCTTTCTTT	15	TRBJ1-1	TRBV5-1	NA	NA
CACFDRTRAKNIQYF	TGTGCCTGTTTCGACAGGACGAGGGCCAAAAACATTCAGTACTTC	15	TRBJ2-4	TRBV30	NA	NA
CASSYVPGGEQYF	TGTGCCAGCAGTTACGTCCCGGGGGGCGAGCAGTACTTC	13	TRBJ2-7	TRBV6-6	TRBD2	NA
CAWSYRRGSGQPQHF	TGTGCCTGGAGTTACCGTCGGGGATCGGGTCAGCCCCAGCATTTT	15	TRBJ1-5	TRBV30	NA	NA
CASSSGGAGTEAFF	TGTGCCAGTAGTTCCGGTGGCGCGGGCACTGAAGCTTTCTTT	14	TRBJ1-1	TRBV19	NA	NA
CASLKNAGSPYFYGYTF	TGTGCCAGCCTAAAAAACGCCGGGAGTCCATATTTCTATGGCTACACCTTC	17	TRBJ1-2	TRBV2	NA	NA
CASSPTGGETQYF	TGTGCCAGCTCACCGACAGGGGGAGAGACCCAGTACTTC	13	TRBJ2-5	TRBV18	TRBD1	NA
CASSPSGSNEKLFF	TGTGCCAGCAGCCCGTCGGGGTCTAATGAAAAACTGTTTTTT	14	TRBJ1-4	TRBV11-2	NA	NA
CASSPGITEGYEQYF	TGTGCCAGCTCACCGGGTATAACGGAGGGGTACGAGCAGTACTTC	15	TRBJ2-7	TRBV18	NA	NA
CASSLAQAGSLNEQFF	TGTGCCAGCAGCTTAGCGCAAGCGGGGTCACTCAATGAGCAGTTCTTC	16	TRBJ2-1	TRBV7-9	TRBD2	NA
CASRKRTGQETQYF	TGTGCCAGCAGAAAACGGACAGGCCAAGAGACCCAGTACTTC	14	TRBJ2-5	TRBV6-6	TRBD1	NA
CASSLRGGTESYEQYF	TGTGCCAGCAGCTTACGGGGCGGGACAGAATCCTACGAGCAGTACTTC	16	TRBJ2-7	TRBV7-2	NA	NA
CASSPGGEVGNTIYF	TGTGCCAGCAGTCCAGGGGGCGAGGTTGGAAACACCATATATTTT	15	TRBJ1-3	TRBV5-4	TRBD1	NA
CASSDPGQADTNYGYTF	TGTGCCAGCAGTGACCCGGGACAGGCCGATACTAACTATGGCTACACCTTC	17	TRBJ1-2	TRBV6-1	TRBD1	NA
CASSDKTGGRETQYF	TGTGCCAGCAGTGATAAAACAGGGGGTCGGGAGACCCAGTACTTC	15	TRBJ2-5	TRBV27	TRBD1	NA
CASRTSGADTQYF	TGTGCCAGCAGGACGTCAGGGGCAGATACGCAGTATTTT	13	TRBJ2-3	TRBV6-5	NA	few
CASSRLGGVNQPQHF	TGTGCCAGCAGCCGCCTGGGAGGGGTGAATCAGCCCCAGCATTTT	15	TRBJ1-5	TRBV6-2/TRBV6-3	NA	few
CASSLSGHGTYEQYF	TGCGCCAGCAGCTTGAGTGGACACGGAACGTACGAGCAGTACTTC	15	TRBJ2-7	TRBV5-1	NA	few
CASSLGGTGILETQYF	TGCGCCAGCAGCTTGGGAGGGACAGGGATTTTAGAGACCCAGTACTTC	16	TRBJ2-5	TRBV5-1	TRBD1	NA
CASSYSMQQGESYEQYF	TGTGCCAGCAGTTACTCGATGCAACAGGGCGAGTCCTACGAGCAGTACTTC	17	TRBJ2-7	TRBV6-7	NA	NA
CASGADNSNQPQHF	TGTGCCAGCGGGGCAGATAATAGCAATCAGCCCCAGCATTTT	14	TRBJ1-5	TRBV2	NA	NA
CASKTGLAGYNEQFF	TGCGCCAGCAAAACCGGGCTAGCGGGTTACAATGAGCAGTTCTTC	15	TRBJ2-1	TRBV5-1	TRBD2	NA
CASSRYFQTGPKTPEAFF	TGTGCCAGCAGCCGCTATTTCCAGACAGGGCCGAAAACACCTGAAGCTTTCTTT	18	TRBJ1-1	TRBV27	TRBD1	NA
CASSLGQGTYGYTF	TGTGCCAGCAGTTTGGGACAGGGAACCTATGGCTACACCTTC	14	TRBJ1-2	TRBV28	TRBD1	NA
CASSQELRGWTEAFF	TGTGCCAGCAGCCAAGAACTCAGGGGATGGACTGAAGCTTTCTTT	15	TRBJ1-1	TRBV3-1/TRBV3-2	NA	NA
CASSVGLSDEGEQFF	TGTGCCAGCAGCGTAGGGTTGTCGGACGAGGGTGAGCAGTTCTTC	15	TRBJ2-1	TRBV9	NA	NA
CASTLGQGEAFF	TGTGCCAGCACCCTAGGGCAGGGAGAAGCTTTCTTT	12	TRBJ1-1	TRBV28	NA	NA
CASSAGTVNEKLFF	TGTGCCAGCAGCGCCGGGACAGTGAATGAAAAACTGTTTTTT	14	TRBJ1-4	TRBV2	TRBD1	NA
CASKERGDFSTDTQYF	TGTGCCAGTAAGGAACGTGGGGACTTCAGCACAGATACGCAGTATTTT	16	TRBJ2-3	TRBV19	NA	NA
CASSPPRDRANYGYTF	TGTGCCAGTAGTCCCCCCCGGGACAGGGCAAACTATGGCTACACCTTC	16	TRBJ1-2	TRBV19	TRBD1	NA
CASSLESGNTIYF	TGCGCCAGCAGCCTCGAGTCTGGAAACACCATATATTTT	13	TRBJ1-3	TRBV5-1	NA	NA
CASSFRDYKFVQFF	TGTGCCAGCAGTTTCCGGGACTACAAGTTCGTCCAGTTCTTC	14	TRBJ2-1	TRBV6-6	TRBD2	NA
CAWSGGGAGANVLTF	TGTGCCTGGAGTGGCGGGGGGGCTGGGGCCAACGTCCTGACTTTC	15	TRBJ2-6	TRBV30	TRBD2	NA
CASSLDRGGYYEQYF	TGTGCCAGCAGCTTAGATAGGGGGGGCTACTACGAGCAGTACTTC	15	TRBJ2-7	TRBV7-8	NA	NA
CASSPRDKLPYGYTF	TGTGCCAGCTCACCACGGGACAAGCTCCCCTATGGCTACACCTTC	15	TRBJ1-2	TRBV18	NA	NA
CASSSQGRGTDTQYF	TGTGCCAGCAGCTCCCAGGGTAGGGGCACAGATACGCAGTATTTT	15	TRBJ2-3	TRBV7-2	NA	NA
CASRGQTDPSGNTIYF	TGCGCCAGCAGGGGACAGACAGACCCCTCTGGAAACACCATATATTTT	16	TRBJ1-3	TRBV10-1	TRBD1	NA
CASGSGTNLNQPQHF	TGTGCCAGCGGATCCGGGACAAACCTCAATCAGCCCCAGCATTTT	15	TRBJ1-5	TRBV27	NA	once